Below, 28 T cell receptor beta chains from the same sample are listed, as sequenced in a study of T cells after posttransplantation cyclophosphamide. Using immunoSEQ multiplex PCR, the repertoire was profiled, and TCRdb retains in-frame clones only, with some absent. The table lists 5,000 or so clones, approximately 94% of them singletons, with approximately 1.4% in the top ten. Sequencing was carried out using CD4+ T cells sorted from bone marrow. Every receptor here comes from a woman aged 55-75 years in good health, CMV-negative, and a related stem cell transplant donor.

The chain joins TRBV10-3 to TRBJ1-1; perhaps TRBD1 as D (5 bases). Trimming left V 6 bases short and J 5 bases short, with 16 bases between. Per germline, CDR1 ENHRY and CDR2 SYGVKD. This CDR3 is built from 14 residues. CDR3 in DNA: TGTGCCATCAGCGCCGGGGGGGGTTTTACTGAAGCTTTCTTT. Translated: CAISAGGGFTEAFF.

The chain couples TRBV27 to TRBJ2-7; TRBD1 aligns across 9 bases. Germline assignment: CDR1 MNHEY and CDR2 SMNVEV (reference sequence). V trimming: 2 bases; J trimming: 4 bases; junction bases outside the gene matches: 9. The CDR3 is 16 residues long. The CDR3 DNA reads TGTGCCAGCAGTTTACCCACCGGGACAGGGATGTACGAGCAGTACTTC. This gives the protein CASSLPTGTGMYEQYF.

Turning to this clone: A read error may produce the germline difference seen at one junction end. V and J are TRBV7-7 and TRBJ2-2, with TRBD2 matching over 13 bases. This CDR3 is 18 amino acids long. Per the germline V gene, CDR1 is SSHAT and CDR2 is FNYEAQ (reference sequence). CDR3 protein: CASSLRTSGGSLHGELFF. The CDR3 bases are TGTGCTAGCAGCTTAAGGACTAGCGGGGGCTCCCTGCACGGGGAGCTGTTTTTT.

The rearrangement joins TRBV19 to TRBJ2-1; D is possibly TRBD2 (5 bases). CDR1 is LNHDA and CDR2 is SQIVND in the germline V gene (reference sequence). The ends were cut back, 6 bases at V and 7 bases at J, with 16 bases in the middle. CDR3 length equals 14 residues. The DNA for the CDR3 is TGTGCCAGTAGGATCAGAGGGCCGAGGAATGAGCAGTTCTTC. Translation: CASRIRGPRNEQFF.

Remarks on this clone: This sample also contains other DNA sequences that code for the same CDR3. V is TRBV18 and J is TRBJ1-1; D ambiguous. CDR3 length: 13 residues. CDR1 and CDR2 (germline): KGHSH, LQKENI. V was trimmed by 3 bases and J by 0 bases, leaving 5 bases between them. In DNA, the CDR3 is TGTGCCAGCTCACCGGGCTTGAACACTGAAGCTTTCTTT. This encodes CASSPGLNTEAFF. Complete variable domain (other parts from reference TRBV18 and TRBJ1-1): NAGVMQNPRHLVRRRGQEARLRCSPMKGHSHVYWYRQLPEEGLKFMVYLQKENIIDESGMPKERFSAEFPKEGPSILRIQQVVRGDSAAYFCASSPGLNTEAFFGQGTRLTVV.

This chain connects TRBV6-5 to TRBJ1-2; the match to TRBD1 covers 8 bases. Germline trimming cut 5 bases from V and 8 bases from J; bases unmatched to any gene: 10. The CDR3 has 14 residues. Germline-derived CDR1 and CDR2 are MNHEY and SVGAGI. The CDR3 loop is CASSEDAGGIGYTF. DNA for the CDR3: TGTGCCAGCAGTGAAGATGCAGGGGGCATCGGCTACACCTTC.

This sequence joins TRBV7-9 and TRBJ1-5; D might be TRBD1 (5 bases). Looked up from germline, CDR1 is SEHNR and CDR2 is FQNEAQ (reference sequence). V was trimmed by 5 bases and J by 3 bases, leaving 11 bases between them. The CDR3 runs to 14 residues. The CDR3 DNA sequence: TGTGCCAGCAGCACAGACAGCTCCAATCAGCCCCAGCATTTT. Protein: CASSTDSSNQPQHF.

The rearrangement uses TRBV30 and TRBJ2-6; 10 positions match TRBD2. V trimming: 0 bases; J trimming: 4 bases; junction bases outside the gene matches: 9. Germline values: CDR1 GTSNPN, CDR2 SVGIG (reference sequence). The CDR3 extends over 18 amino acids. The CDR3 sequence: CAWSVPAGGPSGANVLTF. The CDR3 coding sequence is TGTGCCTGGAGTGTGCCAGCGGGAGGGCCTTCCGGGGCCAACGTCCTGACTTTC.

The chain couples TRBV6-1 to TRBJ2-7; TRBD2 aligns across 14 bases. This CDR3 is 17 amino acids long. Per germline, CDR1 MNHNS and CDR2 SASEGT. J lost 2 bases, V lost 4 bases, and 7 bases had no gene match. CDR3 sequence reads: CASSVSGTSGGAYEQYV. In nucleotides, the CDR3 is TGTGCCAGCAGTGTATCCGGGACTAGCGGGGGTGCCTACGAGCAGTACGTC.

The rearrangement joins TRBV2 to TRBJ2-5, with TRBD2 as a possible D gene (6 bases). V was pared by 8 bases and J by 5 bases, with 15 bases between. CDR3 length: 13 amino acids. Germline V gives CDR1 SNHLY, CDR2 FYNNEI. DNA of the CDR3: TGTGCCAGCGCGGGACGGGTGTCGGAGACCCAGTACTTC. It yields the protein CASAGRVSETQYF.

In its sample, this clone was seen a few times. The V gene is TRBV19, the J gene TRBJ2-3, with TRBD2 matching over 7 bases. Per the germline V gene, CDR1 is LNHDA and CDR2 is SQIVND (reference sequence). After removal of 5 bases from V and 6 bases from J, the junction contained 5 bases not matched to a gene. The CDR3 covers 13 residues. The CDR3 loop reads CASSHTTSDTQYF. The CDR3 DNA reads TGTGCCAGTAGTCACACGACTAGCGATACGCAGTATTTT.

The chain is built from TRBV27 and TRBJ2-1; 11 nucleotides align to TRBD2. Unmatched junction bases numbered 13, after V lost 10 bases and J lost 2 bases. The CDR3 has 17 residues. CDR1 and CDR2 from the germline V gene are MNHEY and SMNVEV (reference sequence). CDR3 sequence: CAMSICGTSGAYNEQFF. For the CDR3, the DNA is TGTGCCATGTCGATCTGTGGGACTAGCGGAGCCTACAATGAGCAGTTCTTC.

The chain links TRBV5-6 to TRBJ2-5; D is uncertain. This CDR3 is built from 12 residues. V was pared by 2 bases and J by 5 bases, with 7 bases between. The germline gives CDR1 SGHDT, CDR2 YYEEEE. The CDR3 nucleotides are TGTGCCAGCAGCTTTCAACGGGAGACCCAGTACTTC. It encodes CASSFQRETQYF.

The chain has TRBV10-3 and TRBJ2-1; 8 positions agree with TRBD1. Germline CDR1 is ENHRY and CDR2 is SYGVKD. The CDR3 runs to 13 residues. V was clipped by 7 bases and J by 8 bases; unmatched bases: 7. The CDR3 reads CAITSGQGHEQFF. CDR3 coding DNA: TGTGCCATCACCTCAGGACAGGGCCATGAGCAGTTCTTC.

The chain links TRBV5-1 to TRBJ1-6; D call uncertain. The V gene lost 0 bases and the J gene lost 2 bases, with 6 bases spanning the gap. The CDR3 extends over 15 amino acids. CDR1 SGHRS and CDR2 YFSETQ come from the germline V gene. The CDR3 coding sequence is TGCGCCAGCAGCTTGGGAGAGACCTATAATTCACCCCTCCACTTT. Its protein product is CASSLGETYNSPLHF.

This chain joins TRBV4-3 and TRBJ2-5; 8 bases line up with TRBD1. The V gene's germline CDR1 is LGHNA and CDR2 YSLEER. CDR3 size: 15 residues. Unmatched junction bases numbered 4, after V lost 0 bases and J lost 4 bases. CDR3 in amino acids: CASSQDIQGAETQYF. Here the CDR3 DNA reads TGCGCCAGCAGCCAAGATATTCAGGGGGCAGAGACCCAGTACTTC.

The V gene is TRBV9, the J gene TRBJ1-2, with TRBD1 as a possible D gene (5 bases). Per germline, CDR1 SGDLS and CDR2 YYNGEE. CDR3 length: 15 residues. Trimming shortened V by 0 bases and J by 4 bases, and 13 bases separated the two germline ends. This CDR3 is CASSVEGARAYGYTF. CDR3 sequence (DNA): TGTGCCAGCAGCGTAGAAGGGGCGCGAGCCTATGGCTACACCTTC.

The genes are TRBV5-4 and TRBJ2-1; D unresolved. The V end lost 4 bases, the J end lost 0 bases, and 11 bases lay between the germline ends. The CDR3 runs to 15 residues. CDR1 SGHNT and CDR2 YYREEE come from the germline V gene (reference sequence). CDR3 DNA sequence: TGTGCCAGCAGCCCTGACCGGAGCTCCTACAATGAGCAGTTCTTC. Translated: CASSPDRSSYNEQFF.

V gene TRBV4-3 combines with J gene TRBJ2-3; tentatively, D is TRBD2 (7 bases). Trimming left V 0 bases short and J 3 bases short, with 16 bases between. CDR1 LGHNA and CDR2 YSLEER come from the germline V gene. The CDR3 sequence is 17 residues long. The DNA of the CDR3 is TGCGCCAGCAGCCAAGAAGTTATGGGGGGGCCGACAGATACGCAGTATTTT. It codes for CASSQEVMGGPTDTQYF.

The chain couples TRBV4-3 to TRBJ1-2, with D possibly TRBD1 on 5 matching bases. V lost 1 base and J 13 bases, leaving 13 bases between the germline ends. From germline, CDR1 is LGHNA and CDR2 YSLEER. This CDR3 comprises 12 residues. The CDR3 here is CASSQAGRTCTF. The CDR3 DNA sequence: TGCGCCAGCAGCCAAGCCGGGAGGACATGCACCTTC.

This chain connects TRBV9 to TRBJ2-1, with D possibly matching TRBD2 (6 bases). In germline, CDR1 is SGDLS, CDR2 YYNGEE. Trimming took off 3 bases at V and 1 base at J, with 11 bases between the two ends. The CDR3 covers 15 residues. CDR3 bases: TGTGCCAGCAGCGGAGGTAGCGGTTCCTACAATGAGCAGTTCTTC. As protein: CASSGGSGSYNEQFF.

V and J are TRBV28 and TRBJ2-7; 12 bases map to TRBD2. CDR1 and CDR2 (germline): MDHEN, SYDVKM. The length of the CDR3 is 16 residues. The ends lost 2 bases at V and 3 bases at J; junction bases unmatched: 5. CDR3 sequence: CASSLGTTSGSYEQYV. In DNA, the CDR3 is TGTGCCAGCAGTTTAGGGACGACTAGCGGGAGCTACGAGCAGTACGTC.

The CDR3 bases are TGTGCCAGCAGGGTTAGCGGGAGGCCCGAACCTAGCTCCTACAATGAGCAGTTCTTC. Residues: CASRVSGRPEPSSYNEQFF. The chain is built from TRBV2 and TRBJ2-1, with 10 bases fitting TRBD2. CDR3 size: 19 residues. Germline trimming cut 6 bases from V and 0 bases from J; bases unmatched to any gene: 14. Germline values: CDR1 SNHLY, CDR2 FYNNEI.

The chain has TRBV5-1 and TRBJ2-2, with 9 bases identical to TRBD1. After removal of 3 bases from V and 3 bases from J, the junction contained 6 bases not matched to a gene. The CDR3 covers 16 residues. Germline CDR1 is SGHRS and CDR2 is YFSETQ. CDR3 bases: TGCGCCAGCAGCTCGGGACAGGGATTCGACACCGGGGAGCTGTTTTTT. This translates into CASSSGQGFDTGELFF.

The genes are TRBV29-1 and TRBJ1-1; D possibly corresponds to TRBD1 (5 bases). Germline CDR1 and CDR2: SQVTM and ANQGSEA. Trimming shortened V by 6 bases and J by 0 bases, and 14 bases separated the two germline ends. The CDR3 is made up of 14 amino acids. CDR3 residues: CSVRTWNLNTEAFF. CDR3 in DNA: TGCAGCGTCCGGACATGGAACCTGAACACTGAAGCTTTCTTT.

This clone was observed a single time. The chain joins TRBV6-6 to TRBJ1-2; D is uncertain. This CDR3 contains 14 residues. CDR1 MNHNY and CDR2 SVGAGI come from the germline V gene (reference sequence). The V gene lost 6 bases and the J gene lost 1 base, with 12 bases spanning the gap. As DNA, the CDR3 is TGTGCCAGCAGCATAACTCCTGATAACTATGGCTACACCTTC. It codes for CASSITPDNYGYTF.

This clone has a single count. The chain carries TRBV28 and TRBJ1-5; D is unclear. Germline CDR1 reads MDHEN; CDR2 reads SYDVKM. There are 12 residues in the CDR3. V was trimmed by 5 bases and J by 3 bases, leaving 5 bases between them. CDR3 amino acids: CASSLTNQPQHF. The CDR3 DNA reads TGTGCCAGCAGTCTAACCAATCAGCCCCAGCATTTT.

J is TRBJ2-3 and V is TRBV19; 12 nucleotides match TRBD2. The junction had 8 bases not matched to a gene; V was cut back by 4 bases and J by 6 bases. The CDR3 is 16 residues long. The germline V gene encodes CDR1 LNHDA and CDR2 SQIVND (reference sequence). The CDR3 protein is CASSKRLAGAQDTQYF. The CDR3, as DNA: TGTGCCAGTAGTAAACGACTAGCGGGAGCCCAGGATACGCAGTATTTT.